This passage covers 5 T cell receptor beta chains from one sample sequenced in a study of blood T cell repertoires in COVID-19. Libraries were prepared by immunoSEQ multiplex PCR; TCRdb keeps only in-frame clonotypes and omits some of them. The data show almost 200,000 clones, with approximately 80% seen just once and 0.95% held by the top ten. The sample taken for sequencing was peripheral blood. These receptors came from a man aged 55 to 70 with COVID-19, enrolled during active disease.

The chain is built from TRBV6-5 and TRBJ2-3; D not certain. V lost 0 bases to trimming and J lost 0 bases, with 7 bases between them. The CDR3 is made up of 15 amino acids. Germline CDR1 reads MNHEY; CDR2 reads SVGAGI. The CDR3 DNA reads as TGTGCCAGCAGTTACTCACTCCGCAGCACAGATACGCAGTATTTT. Translating gives CASSYSLRSTDTQYF.

This chain uses TRBV6-5 with TRBJ2-5; 8 nucleotides align to TRBD1. This CDR3 has 14 amino acids. Unmatched junction bases numbered 5, after V lost 6 bases and J lost 2 bases. Germline V lookup: CDR1 MNHEY, CDR2 SVGAGI. This CDR3 reads CASRRDRTQETQYF. CDR3 in DNA: TGTGCCAGCAGGAGGGACAGGACTCAAGAGACCCAGTACTTC.

The chain recombines TRBV30 with TRBJ1-1; a weak D match, TRBD1 (5 bases). The CDR3 spans 15 residues. The germline gives CDR1 GTSNPN, CDR2 SVGIG (reference sequence). Trimming pared 3 bases from V and 0 bases from J, leaving 14 bases between. The CDR3 DNA follows: TGTGCCTGGAGCCTCGGGGGGAGCGTGAACACTGAAGCTTTCTTT. Its translation: CAWSLGGSVNTEAFF. The whole variable domain, remainder taken from reference TRBV30 and TRBJ1-1, is SQTIHQWPATLVQPVGSPLSLECTVEGTSNPNLYWYRQAAGRGLQLLFYSVGIGQISSEVPQNLSASRPQDRQFILSSKKLLLSDSGFYLCAWSLGGSVNTEAFFGQGTRLTVV.

The J gene is TRBJ2-7, the V gene TRBV5-6; 12 bases map to TRBD2. The CDR3 loop spans 15 amino acids. Germline assignment: CDR1 SGHDT and CDR2 YYEEEE. J gave up 5 bases and V 4 bases, and 7 bases lay outside the gene matches. The DNA for the CDR3 is TGTGCCAGCAGCGTACTAGCGGGAGGCCGCCACGAGCAGTACTTC. It specifies CASSVLAGGRHEQYF.

CDR3: CASSQGYGGAEKLFF. The CDR3 nucleotides read TGCGCCAGCAGCCAAGGATACGGGGGAGCGGAAAAACTGTTTTTT. V and J are TRBV4-3 and TRBJ1-4, with a possible D match to TRBD1 (5 bases). This CDR3 comprises 15 residues. Trimming removed 1 base at V and 8 bases at J, with 14 bases between. Germline CDR1 LGHNA, CDR2 YSLEER.